By sample fraction, the clone carrying this TCR beta chain is medium-sized. Its specificity is unknown. The sample originates from a study of neurological immune-mediated disorders. Study-wide findings and caveats: The study found no CDR3 amino acid sequences shared by expanded clones across subjects, suggesting private repertoires in all groups. The authors found no clinical or MRI feature associated with the multiple sclerosis repertoire cluster. Patients with HTLV-1-associated myelopathy had the highest level of TCR clonal expansion, whereas patients with multiple sclerosis had the lowest level, falling beneath the level found in healthy controls.

TCRdb re-derived calls from the 5' RACE reads in MiXCR, one entry per CDR3 protein. The table shows roughly 70,000 distinct CDR3 sequences, with roughly 5.6% occurring only once. Trimming took 6 bases from V and 9 from J; bases not matched to a gene: 5. CDR3 size: 12 residues. CDR1 MGHDK and CDR2 SYGVNS come from the germline V gene. The genes are TRBV25-1 and TRBJ1-1; 9 bases align to TRBD1. This TCR derives from a woman aged 30 to 39 with multiple sclerosis. Sample: PBMCs. CDR3 nucleotides: TGTGCCAGCAGGGTACAGGGGGCCCAAGCTTTCTTT. It translates to CASRVQGAQAFF.